The clone carrying this T cell receptor (beta chain) has just a few counts. What it binds is not known. These data are taken from a study of cytomegalovirus exposure and HLA in healthy donors. Study findings and constraints: When presence/absence was analysed, sequencing depth was taken to be roughly uniform across donors. In a later analysis, TCR association rates varied by HLA locus: DRB1 most, HLA-C fewest. In a later analysis, HLA-associated TCR beta chains were more clonally expanded than equally common others. Common viral pathogens seemed to be connected with several of the most significant clusters, according to a later analysis.

The PCR had 60 Vbeta and 13 Jbeta primers. The protocol was immunoSEQ multiplex PCR, while the TCRdb copy is restricted to in-frame clones and leaves out a portion. Found here are more than 80,000 clones, about four fifths of them singletons; the top ten hold 4.1%. Specimen: PBMCs. The sequence derives from a woman between 40 and 55 years old in good health and CMV-seropositive.

The DNA for the CDR3 is TGTGCCAGCAGTTTATTCGAGGGCCTCTACGAGCAGTACTTC. Its protein is CASSLFEGLYEQYF. The chain recombines TRBV6-1 with TRBJ2-7; D is perhaps TRBD2 (5 bases). The CDR3 totals 14 residues. The ends were cut back, 5 bases at V and 3 bases at J, with 14 bases in the middle. Per germline, CDR1 MNHNS and CDR2 SASEGT.